Following are 20 T cell receptor beta chains from one sample sequenced in a study of blood T cell repertoires in COVID-19. TCRdb's copy holds only in-frame clones and misses some; the assay was immunoSEQ multiplex PCR. The table shows over 250,000 clones, with approximately 85% occurring only once. Sequencing used peripheral blood. The receptors originated from a woman in her seventies with acute or convalescent COVID-19.

This sequence joins TRBV12-3 or TRBV12-4 and TRBJ2-7; perhaps TRBD1 as D (6 bases). There are 12 residues in the CDR3. V lost 6 bases and J lost 6, with 12 bases in between. The CDR3 spells CASRGAGAEQYF. DNA of the CDR3: TGTGCCAGCAGGGGGGCAGGGGCCGAGCAGTACTTC.

In its sample, this clone was seen a few times. This sequence joins TRBV30 and TRBJ2-3; 8 bases agree with TRBD2. The CDR3 runs to 15 residues. CDR1 GTSNPN and CDR2 SVGIG come from the germline V gene (reference sequence). Trimming cost V 0 bases and J 1 base; bases outside gene matches: 3. CDR3 loop: CAWSVRGGRTDTQYF. CDR3 DNA: TGTGCCTGGAGTGTACGGGGGGGCCGCACAGATACGCAGTATTTT.

The chain is built from TRBV5-1 and TRBJ1-1; D gene uncertain. V lost 2 bases, J lost 6 bases, and 17 bases lay in between. CDR1 and CDR2 from the germline V gene are SGHRS and YFSETQ. This CDR3 is built from 15 residues. CDR3 sequence: CASSLEGIGISEAFF. The CDR3 DNA reads as TGCGCCAGCAGCTTAGAGGGAATTGGCATTTCTGAAGCTTTCTTT.

The chain links TRBV7-9 to TRBJ2-2; no clear D gene. This CDR3 is built from 15 residues. Germline V gene lookup returns CDR1 SEHNR and CDR2 FQNEAQ (reference sequence). Trimming took 2 bases from V and 2 from J, leaving 9 bases between them. CDR3 sequence reads: CASSLIADNTGELFF. The CDR3 nucleotides are TGTGCCAGCAGCTTAATTGCAGATAACACCGGGGAGCTGTTTTTT.

V usage is TRBV5-4 and J usage is TRBJ2-1; D call uncertain. Germline V gene sequence: CDR1 SGHNT, CDR2 YYREEE (reference sequence). This CDR3 contains 13 residues. Trimming took 4 bases from V and 6 from J, leaving 11 bases between them. Here the CDR3 reads CASSLPYPNEQFF. The CDR3 nucleotides are TGTGCCAGCAGCCTCCCTTATCCCAATGAGCAGTTCTTC. Full variable domain (remainder filled in from reference TRBV5-4 and TRBJ2-1): ETGVTQSPTHLIKTRGQQVTLRCSSQSGHNTVSWYQQALGQGPQFIFQYYREEENGRGNFPPRFSGLQFPNYSSELNVNALELDDSALYLCASSLPYPNEQFFGPGTRLTVL.

The chain has TRBV5-1 and TRBJ1-3; 9 nucleotides match TRBD1. The CDR3 is made up of 15 amino acids. Unmatched junction bases numbered 4, after V lost 1 base and J lost 5 bases. Germline values: CDR1 SGHRS, CDR2 YFSETQ. CDR3 in amino acids: CASSLSGQGRNTIYF. Here the CDR3 DNA reads TGCGCCAGCAGCTTGTCGGGACAGGGTAGAAACACCATATATTTT.

The chain recombines TRBV6-1 with TRBJ2-1; possibly TRBD1 for D (5 bases). Trimming shortened V by 3 bases and J by 4 bases, and 10 bases separated the two germline ends. Germline loops: CDR1 MNHNS, CDR2 SASEGT. This CDR3 comprises 14 residues. This CDR3 is CASSDRAVYNEQFF. The CDR3 bases are TGTGCCAGCAGTGACAGGGCCGTTTACAATGAGCAGTTCTTC.

V usage is TRBV12-3 or TRBV12-4 and J usage is TRBJ1-1; D possibly corresponds to TRBD1 (5 bases). The length of the CDR3 is 13 residues. V lost 4 bases and J 8 bases, leaving 14 bases between the germline ends. The CDR3 is CASSSGKGSEAFF. CDR3 nucleotides: TGTGCCAGCAGTTCAGGGAAAGGGTCGGAAGCTTTCTTT.

This clone was detected only once. The chain is built from TRBV5-1 and TRBJ2-1, with TRBD2 identical over 16 bases. Germline V gene data show CDR1 as SGHRS and CDR2 as YFSETQ. With V trimmed by 4 bases and J by 12 bases, 7 bases remained unmatched. The CDR3 contains 15 residues. As DNA, the CDR3 is TGCGCCAGCAGCCTCGGGACTAGCGGGGGGGAGGTGCAGTTCTTC. Protein product: CASSLGTSGGEVQFF.

The V call is TRBV2, the J call TRBJ2-4; 8 nucleotides agree with TRBD1. This CDR3 is built from 12 residues. Germline CDR1 and CDR2: SNHLY and FYNNEI. Germline trimming cut 5 bases from V and 8 bases from J; bases unmatched to any gene: 2. This CDR3 is CASSTGGDIQYF. The CDR3 region has the DNA TGTGCCAGCAGTACAGGGGGAGACATTCAGTACTTC.

This clone was seen only a few times. The chain links TRBV18 to TRBJ1-1; D remains unclear. The V gene's germline CDR1 is KGHSH and CDR2 LQKENI. V was pared by 3 bases and J by 1 base, with 12 bases between. The CDR3 is 15 residues long. In DNA, the CDR3 is TGTGCCAGCTCACCGTCGACCCCGGGGAACACTGAAGCTTTCTTT. It is translated as CASSPSTPGNTEAFF. Combining the CDR3 with reference TRBV18 and TRBJ1-1 gives the whole variable domain NAGVMQNPRHLVRRRGQEARLRCSPMKGHSHVYWYRQLPEEGLKFMVYLQKENIIDESGMPKERFSAEFPKEGPSILRIQQVVRGDSAAYFCASSPSTPGNTEAFFGQGTRLTVV.

The V call is TRBV12-3 or TRBV12-4, the J call TRBJ1-2; D ambiguous. The CDR3 spans 12 residues. V was shortened by 6 bases and J by 6 bases, with 11 bases between the two germline ends. The DNA of the CDR3 is TGTGCCAGCAGCGCAGGCCTAAATGGCTACACCTTC. Its protein is CASSAGLNGYTF.

The V gene is TRBV4-1, the J gene TRBJ2-7; D is ambiguous. There are 14 residues in the CDR3. Germline V CDR1 and CDR2: MGHRA, YSYEKL. The V and J ends lost 0 bases and 3 bases respectively, with 9 bases between them. The CDR3 here is CASSQDQGVYEQYF. The CDR3 nucleotides read TGCGCCAGCAGCCAAGATCAAGGAGTCTACGAGCAGTACTTC.

The V call is TRBV6-6, the J call TRBJ1-1; D uncertain. The CDR3 loop spans 13 amino acids. Trimming removed 2 bases from V and 5 bases from J, with 9 bases in between. CDR1 is MNHNY and CDR2 is SVGAGI in the germline V gene (reference sequence). CDR3 in amino acids: CASSYAGLTEAFF. For the CDR3, the DNA is TGTGCCAGCAGTTACGCAGGCCTGACTGAAGCTTTCTTT.

The CDR3 is CSARESSPLHF. CDR3 sequence (DNA): TGCAGTGCTAGAGAATCGTCGCCCCTCCACTTT. The gene calls are TRBV20-1 and TRBJ1-6; D is unclear. V lost 0 bases to trimming and J lost 13 bases, with 7 bases between them. CDR3 length: 11 amino acids. CDR1 DFQATT and CDR2 SNEGSKA come from the germline V gene (reference sequence).

J is TRBJ2-7 and V is TRBV5-1; D is possibly TRBD2 (6 bases). The CDR3 runs to 16 residues. Trimming pared 0 bases from V and 4 bases from J, leaving 17 bases between. Germline CDR1 reads SGHRS; CDR2 reads YFSETQ. CDR3 protein: CASSLARLAEGYEQYF. The CDR3 nucleotides are TGCGCCAGCAGCTTGGCCAGGTTGGCGGAGGGGTACGAGCAGTACTTC. Together with reference TRBV5-1 and TRBJ2-7, the CDR3 gives the full variable domain: KAGVTQTPRYLIKTRGQQVTLSCSPISGHRSVSWYQQTPGQGLQFLFEYFSETQRNKGNFPGRFSGRQFSNSRSEMNVSTLELGDSALYLCASSLARLAEGYEQYFGPGTRLTVT.

In this sample, this clone turned up a few times. The chain employs TRBV5-4 and TRBJ2-4, with 7 nucleotides matching TRBD2. Germline V gives CDR1 SGHNT, CDR2 YYREEE (reference sequence). CDR3 length: 15 amino acids. Trimming cost V 0 bases and J 2 bases; bases outside gene matches: 2. The CDR3 is CASSLGEGTKNIQYF. The CDR3 nucleotides read TGTGCCAGCAGCTTGGGGGAGGGGACCAAAAACATTCAGTACTTC. The whole variable domain, filled in from reference TRBV5-4 and TRBJ2-4, reads ETGVTQSPTHLIKTRGQQVTLRCSSQSGHNTVSWYQQALGQGPQFIFQYYREEENGRGNFPPRFSGLQFPNYSSELNVNALELDDSALYLCASSLGEGTKNIQYFGAGTRLSVL.

The V and J genes are TRBV7-2 and TRBJ1-6, with TRBD1 matching 8 bases. Germline V gives CDR1 SGHTA, CDR2 FQGNSA. V lost 1 base to trimming and J lost 9 bases; unmatched junction nucleotides: 2. The CDR3 length is 14 residues. The CDR3 sequence: CASSLVQGASPLHF. The CDR3, as DNA: TGTGCCAGCAGCTTAGTCCAGGGGGCTTCACCCCTCCACTTT.

This clone was observed a handful of times. V gene TRBV2 combines with J gene TRBJ1-6; 8 bases are a match to TRBD1. Germline trimming cut 9 bases from V and 7 bases from J; bases unmatched to any gene: 8. Germline V lookup: CDR1 SNHLY, CDR2 FYNNEI. The CDR3 extends over 14 amino acids. Here the CDR3 DNA reads TGTGCCAGTAGATTCACAGGGGGAAATTCACCCCTCCACTTT. As protein: CASRFTGGNSPLHF.

This clone was recorded once. This chain uses TRBV29-1 with TRBJ1-5, with D perhaps matching TRBD1 (6 bases). Trimming stripped 6 bases from V and 2 bases from J, with 14 bases between. This CDR3 is 14 amino acids long. Germline CDR1 is SQVTM and CDR2 is ANQGSEA. This CDR3 reads CSVTQGSGNQPQHF. In DNA form, the CDR3 reads TGCAGCGTGACCCAGGGGAGTGGCAATCAGCCCCAGCATTTT.